These 25 T cell receptor beta chains were all obtained from the same sample, sequenced in a study of T cells after yellow fever vaccination. A single record per CDR3 protein comes from TCRdb applying MiXCR to the 5' RACE reads. The table has approximately 34,000 distinct CDR3 sequences, over 9.5% seen once. Sample: PBMCs, either bulk or a sorted T-cell subset (CD4+, CD8+, memory, or dextramer-sorted; not recorded which), taken less than 18 days after the first yellow fever vaccination. These receptors were collected from a man between 18 and 29 years old who received the YFV17D yellow fever vaccine.

In its sample, this clonotype was seen many times. The chain is built from TRBV27 and TRBJ2-3; D is ambiguous. Germline CDR1 reads MNHEY; CDR2 reads SMNVEV (reference sequence). V gave up 6 bases and J gave up 2 bases, with 15 bases separating them. The CDR3 contains 15 residues. The CDR3 DNA reads TGTGCCAGCAGCCTCCAGTTGGGTTTCACAGATACGCAGTATTTT. This sequence encodes CASSLQLGFTDTQYF.

This clonotype was found many times. This chain links TRBV7-2 with TRBJ1-5; 7 positions match TRBD1. The germline V gene has CDR1 SGHTA and CDR2 FQGNSA. V was clipped by 5 bases and J by 0 bases; unmatched bases: 4. The CDR3 is made up of 15 amino acids. CDR3 coding DNA: TGTGCCAGCAGCCACAGGGGATATAGCAATCAGCCCCAGCATTTT. Residues: CASSHRGYSNQPQHF.

About this clonotype itself: Being one base from a much bigger clone, this may be a read error. The V gene is TRBV5-1, the J gene TRBJ1-1, with D possibly being TRBD1 (6 bases). V lost 4 bases to trimming and J lost 7 bases, with 17 bases between them. The CDR3 extends over 14 amino acids. Germline CDR1 SGHRS, CDR2 YFSETQ. The CDR3 is CASSRQQGCGEAFF. For the CDR3, the DNA is TGCGCCAGCAGCCGACAGCAGGGGTGTGGTGAAGCTTTCTTT. The variable domain in full, completed from reference TRBV5-1 and TRBJ1-1, reads KAGVTQTPRYLIKTRGQQVTLSCSPISGHRSVSWYQQTPGQGLQFLFEYFSETQRNKGNFPGRFSGRQFSNSRSEMNVSTLELGDSALYLCASSRQQGCGEAFFGQGTRLTVV.

This clonotype was found many times. The rearrangement joins TRBV12-5 to TRBJ2-7, with D uncertain. The CDR3 totals 13 residues. The V end lost 5 bases, the J end lost 0 bases, and 8 bases lay between the germline ends. Germline CDR1 LGHNT, CDR2 FRNRAP. CDR3 protein: CASGLQSSYEQYF. The CDR3 DNA sequence: TGTGCTAGTGGTCTACAGAGCTCCTACGAGCAGTACTTC. Full variable domain (missing parts from reference TRBV12-5 and TRBJ2-7): DARVTQTPRHKVTEMGQEVTMRCQPILGHNTVFWYRQTMMQGLELLAYFRNRAPLDDSGMPKDRFSAEMPDATLATLKIQPSEPRDSAVYFCASGLQSSYEQYFGPGTRLTVT.

This clonotype was observed at least ten times. The rearrangement links TRBV4-3 to TRBJ1-2; 8 nucleotides match TRBD1. V lost 1 base, J lost 3 bases, and 4 bases stayed unmatched. The CDR3 sequence is 15 residues long. Per germline, CDR1 LGHNA and CDR2 YSLEER. In DNA form, the CDR3 reads TGCGCCAGCAGCCAAGGGGACAGGAGGGACTATGGCTACACCTTC. It yields the protein CASSQGDRRDYGYTF.

This clonotype was detected many times. The chain has TRBV20-1 and TRBJ1-4; 9 bases match TRBD1. From germline, CDR1 is DFQATT and CDR2 SNEGSKA (reference sequence). This CDR3 contains 12 residues. V shed 5 bases, J shed 6 bases, and the junction held 1 base outside the gene matches. The CDR3 loop is CSARQGDEKLFF. In DNA form, the CDR3 reads TGCAGTGCTCGACAGGGGGATGAAAAACTGTTTTTT.

This clonotype came up many times. The rearrangement joins TRBV5-6 to TRBJ2-4; D remains ambiguous. The CDR3 consists of 12 residues. Germline loops: CDR1 SGHDT, CDR2 YYEEEE. The V gene lost 3 bases and the J gene lost 7 bases, with 8 bases spanning the gap. Here the CDR3 reads CASSSTLNIQYF. The CDR3 nucleotides are TGTGCCAGCAGCTCAACTTTGAACATTCAGTACTTC.

This clonotype was counted ten times or more. This chain connects TRBV29-1 to TRBJ2-7, with no clear D. V lost 4 bases to trimming and J lost 2 bases, with 9 bases between them. The germline V gene encodes CDR1 SQVTM and CDR2 ANQGSEA. This CDR3 contains 12 residues. CDR3 in amino acids: CSVGVGTYEQYF. Here the CDR3 DNA reads TGCAGCGTTGGTGTGGGGACCTACGAGCAGTACTTC.

Note on this clonotype: A much larger clone sits a single nucleotide away, making a read error possible. V and J are TRBV2 and TRBJ1-5, with D maybe TRBD1 (6 bases). The CDR3 extends over 13 amino acids. Germline V CDR1 and CDR2: SNHLY, FYNNEI. CDR3 loop: CASLYRAGQPKHF. As DNA, the CDR3 is TGTGCCAGCCTTTACAGGGCGGGCCAGCCCAAGCATTTT.

The chain recombines TRBV10-3 with TRBJ2-7, with D perhaps matching TRBD2 (6 bases). The CDR3 totals 13 residues. Per germline, CDR1 ENHRY and CDR2 SYGVKD. V lost 6 bases and J lost 3, with 12 bases in between. The CDR3 region has the DNA TGTGCCATCAGCCCGGGAGAAGACTACGAGCAGTACGTC. Amino acids: CAISPGEDYEQYV.

This clonotype was recorded at least ten times. V usage is TRBV7-6 and J usage is TRBJ1-1, with a possible D match to TRBD1 (5 bases). The CDR3 has 14 amino acids. V shed 1 base and J shed 0 bases, with 6 bases lying between them. The V gene's germline CDR1 is SGHVS and CDR2 FNYEAQ. The CDR3 region is CASSLGTMNTEAFF. CDR3 nucleotides: TGTGCCAGCAGCTTAGGGACAATGAACACTGAAGCTTTCTTT.

Many counts were recorded for this clonotype. This chain connects TRBV5-1 to TRBJ1-1; D might be TRBD1 (5 bases). The CDR3 loop spans 13 amino acids. V lost 4 bases to trimming and J lost 5 bases, with 12 bases between them. CDR1 and CDR2 (germline): SGHRS, YFSETQ. The CDR3 bases are TGCGCCAGCAGCGGGGCAGGCGGAACTGAAGCTTTCTTT. As protein: CASSGAGGTEAFF.

There are many counts of this clonotype. The CDR3: CASSLMASLSQETQYF. The CDR3 coding sequence is TGTGCCAGCAGCTTAATGGCTTCCCTGTCGCAAGAGACCCAGTACTTC. The chain uses TRBV7-3 and TRBJ2-5; D uncertain. CDR1 and CDR2 (germline): SGHTA, FQGTGA. The CDR3 covers 16 residues. V lost 1 base, J lost 2 bases, and 14 bases lay in between.

This clonotype was detected ten times or more. The genes are TRBV5-4 and TRBJ2-3; D is unresolved. The germline V and J ends were trimmed by 4 bases and 4 bases, with 16 bases remaining between them. The CDR3 is 15 amino acids. Germline CDR1 and CDR2: SGHNT and YYREEE (reference sequence). The CDR3 DNA reads TGTGCCAGCAGCCGCCTCCTAGGAAGTGCAGATACGCAGTATTTT. Translating it yields CASSRLLGSADTQYF.

This chain links TRBV5-1 with TRBJ2-2, with D possibly matching TRBD1 (6 bases). CDR1 and CDR2 (germline): SGHRS, YFSETQ. Trimming pared 0 bases from V and 5 bases from J, leaving 14 bases between. This CDR3 spans 16 amino acids. The CDR3 DNA reads as TGCGCCAGCAGCTTGGCGACGTACAGGGCGACCGGGGAGCTGTTTTTT. It codes for CASSLATYRATGELFF. Looking up the rest from reference TRBV5-1 and TRBJ2-2 gives the full variable domain: KAGVTQTPRYLIKTRGQQVTLSCSPISGHRSVSWYQQTPGQGLQFLFEYFSETQRNKGNFPGRFSGRQFSNSRSEMNVSTLELGDSALYLCASSLATYRATGELFFGEGSRLTVL.

At least ten counts were recorded for this clonotype. The V and J genes are TRBV5-1 and TRBJ2-7; 10 bases match TRBD2. The CDR3 covers 16 residues. Losses at the gene ends were 4 bases for V and 2 bases for J; bases not matched to a gene: 9. Germline V lookup: CDR1 SGHRS, CDR2 YFSETQ. CDR3 DNA sequence: TGCGCCAGCAGCCAGACCGCTAGCGGGGGAGCCTACGAGCAGTACTTC. Amino acid sequence: CASSQTASGGAYEQYF.

This clonotype was recorded at least ten times. The V gene is TRBV5-1, the J gene TRBJ2-1, with TRBD1 matching over 11 bases. Germline lookup yields CDR1 SGHRS and CDR2 YFSETQ. Trimming cost V 4 bases and J 8 bases; bases outside gene matches: 8. The CDR3 totals 15 residues. In DNA form, the CDR3 reads TGCGCCAGCAGCCCCGGAGGACAGGGGGCCTATGAGCAGTTCTTC. Protein: CASSPGGQGAYEQFF.

Of note for this clonotype: Given a much more abundant clone one base away, this may be a read error. The chain joins TRBV12-3 or TRBV12-4 to TRBJ1-1; TRBD1 is a possible D gene (5 bases). V lost 5 bases and J lost 3, with 13 bases in between. CDR3 length: 14 amino acids. DNA of the CDR3: TGTGCCAGCAGTCCCTGGGGGGTCCACACTGAAGCTTTCTTT. Amino acids: CASSPWGVHTEAFF.

This clonotype showed up many times. The chain carries TRBV7-2 and TRBJ2-2; D gene ambiguous. Deletions cut 1 base from V and 0 bases from J, with 9 bases between. Germline loops: CDR1 SGHTA, CDR2 FQGNSA. The length of the CDR3 is 16 residues. CDR3 in amino acids: CASSLGSFSNTGELFF. Here the CDR3 DNA reads TGTGCCAGCAGCTTAGGGTCCTTTTCGAACACCGGGGAGCTGTTTTTT.

As to this clonotype: Since a much larger clone is just one base distant, this may be a read error. The chain has TRBV18 and TRBJ2-6, with D maybe TRBD2 (5 bases). CDR3 length: 17 residues. Germline V gene data show CDR1 as KGHSH and CDR2 as LQKENI. The CDR3 DNA sequence: TGTGCCAGCTCACCGAGGGCAGCGACCTCTGTGGCCAACGTCCTGACTTTC. Translating it yields CASSPRAATSVANVLTF.

This clonotype was counted ten times or more. This rearrangement joins TRBV10-2 to TRBJ2-7; 11 positions agree with TRBD1. The CDR3 spans 16 residues. Germline-derived CDR1 and CDR2 are WSHSY and SAAADI. The junction had 10 bases not matched to a gene; V was cut back by 3 bases and J by 6 bases. The CDR3 DNA reads TGCGCCAGCAGTGATCGGAGGGGGACAGGGGGGCTCGAGCAGTACTTC. It translates to CASSDRRGTGGLEQYF.

At least ten counts were recorded for this clonotype. The chain employs TRBV30 and TRBJ2-7, with TRBD2 as a possible D gene (5 bases). The CDR3 is 14 residues long. Germline V gene lookup returns CDR1 GTSNPN and CDR2 SVGIG (reference sequence). V was shortened by 3 bases and J by 3 bases, with 15 bases between the two germline ends. This CDR3 is CAWRPPGSYYEQYF. As DNA, the CDR3 is TGTGCCTGGAGACCCCCGGGGTCCTACTACGAGCAGTACTTC.

In regard to this clonotype: With a much larger clone just one base away, this may be a read error. No conserved phenylalanine or tryptophan ends this CDR3, so it is likely a read error. The chain combines TRBV3-1 with TRBJ2-7; D gene uncertain. CDR1 is LGHDT, CDR2 YNNKEL, per germline (reference sequence). V was shortened by 0 bases and J by 6 bases, with 6 bases between the two germline ends. The CDR3 has 12 amino acids. The CDR3 loop is CASSQEYGEQYL. Written as DNA, the CDR3 is TGTGCCAGCAGCCAAGAATACGGCGAGCAGTACTTA.

A word on this clonotype: Since a much larger clone is just one base distant, this may be a read error. The chain has TRBV29-1 and TRBJ1-2, with D hard to call. The CDR3 loop spans 14 amino acids. Germline assignment: CDR1 SQVTM and CDR2 ANQGSEA. Deletions cut 3 bases from V and 2 bases from J, with 13 bases between. The CDR3 DNA is TGCAGCGTTGAGTGGATTTGGGGAAACTATGGCTACACCTTC. Translating gives CSVEWIWGNYGYTF.

This clonotype was found many times. The chain uses TRBV7-2 and TRBJ2-5; tentative D call: TRBD2 (6 bases). The ends were cut back, 4 bases at V and 5 bases at J, with 14 bases in the middle. The CDR3 is 14 amino acids. Germline CDR1 reads SGHTA; CDR2 reads FQGNSA. The CDR3 sequence: CASSYSGGAETQYF. CDR3 sequence (DNA): TGTGCCAGCAGCTATAGCGGTGGGGCGGAGACCCAGTACTTC.